This TCR beta chain was recorded in a study of CD8 T cells in ankylosing spondylitis. General study points: Matched ankylosing spondylitis synovial fluid reportedly contained a significantly enriched population of disease-linked clones. Fewer than 10 highly homologous variants made up a TCR beta motif that seemed to typify ankylosing spondylitis blood. Disease-linked clones proved CD8+ and comparatively uncommon in peripheral blood. There were earlier reports of some motif variants in reactive arthritis synovial fluid and blood.

Each TCR beta library was made by quantitative 5'-RACE that incorporated molecular barcodes. TCRdb processed the 5' RACE reads anew with MiXCR; each CDR3 protein has one entry. The sample lists about 800,000 distinct CDR3 sequences, 10% to 15% occurring once. Deletions cut 3 bases from V and 5 bases from J, with 16 bases between. From germline, CDR1 is DFQATT and CDR2 SNEGSKA (reference sequence). The CDR3 sequence is 15 residues long. Turning to this clonotype: Its antigen is unidentified.

Sequenced sample: blood, either unsorted or a sorted T cell fraction (not recorded which). The chain uses TRBV20-1 and TRBJ2-2; weak D call: TRBD2 (5 bases). The source is a male donor with ankylosing spondylitis. The CDR3 nucleotides are TGCAGTGCTAGCGGACTCCCGTTGGGTACCGGGGAGCTGTTTTTT. Amino acid sequence: CSASGLPLGTGELFF.